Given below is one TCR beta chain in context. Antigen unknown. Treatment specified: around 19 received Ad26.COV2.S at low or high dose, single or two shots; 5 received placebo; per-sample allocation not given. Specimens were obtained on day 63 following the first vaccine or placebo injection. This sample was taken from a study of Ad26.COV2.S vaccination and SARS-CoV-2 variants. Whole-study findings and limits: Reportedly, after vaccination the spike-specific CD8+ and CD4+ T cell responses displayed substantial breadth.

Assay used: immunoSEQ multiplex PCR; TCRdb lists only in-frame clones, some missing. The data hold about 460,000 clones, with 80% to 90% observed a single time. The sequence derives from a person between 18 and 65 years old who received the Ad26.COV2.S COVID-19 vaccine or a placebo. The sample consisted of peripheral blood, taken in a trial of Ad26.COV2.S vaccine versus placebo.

DNA of the CDR3: TGTGCCAGCAGTTTCCAGCCGGGGTCCACCTACGAGCAGTACTTC. Translated, it gives CASSFQPGSTYEQYF. The chain recombines TRBV28 with TRBJ2-7, with a tentative D call TRBD2 (5 bases). Germline V gene sequence: CDR1 MDHEN, CDR2 SYDVKM. This CDR3 is built from 15 residues. The germline V and J ends were trimmed by 3 bases and 2 bases, with 14 bases remaining between them.